Presented here are 15 T cell receptor beta chains from one specimen sequenced in a study of cytomegalovirus exposure and HLA in healthy donors. The PCR used 60 Vbeta and 13 Jbeta primers. Clones were sequenced by immunoSEQ multiplex PCR, and TCRdb holds only the in-frame ones, with some missing. The sample lists 150,000 to 200,000 clones, around 81% seen once, with about 1.6% in the top ten. Sequences were obtained from PBMCs. These receptors were collected from a man aged 35 to 55 in good health and CMV-seronegative.

This clone was picked up a small number of times. CDR3 protein: CASSLGGYQPQHF. The CDR3 DNA reads TGTGCCAGCAGCCTGGGGGGGTATCAGCCCCAGCATTTT. V gene TRBV6-1 combines with J gene TRBJ1-5; D perhaps matches TRBD1 (5 bases). The CDR3 is 13 amino acids. Germline values: CDR1 MNHNS, CDR2 SASEGT. V was shortened by 6 bases and J by 5 bases, with 11 bases between the two germline ends.

This clone was detected only once. The CDR3 loop is CASSSGGTDTQYF. CDR3 DNA sequence: TGTGCCAGCTCTAGCGGGGGCACAGATACGCAGTATTTT. The chain is built from TRBV18 and TRBJ2-3, with 8 bases that match TRBD2. The CDR3 is 13 amino acids. V lost 6 bases, J lost 1 base, and 0 bases stayed unmatched. CDR1 KGHSH and CDR2 LQKENI come from the germline V gene.

This clone has only one observation. V gene TRBV28 combines with J gene TRBJ1-5, with D tentatively TRBD1 (5 bases). Trimming stripped 5 bases from V and 4 bases from J, with 15 bases between. Looked up from germline, CDR1 is MDHEN and CDR2 is SYDVKM. CDR3 length: 15 amino acids. The CDR3 nucleotides read TGTGCCAGCAGTCCCCCGGGGGGGTGGAATCAGCCCCAGCATTTT. It translates to CASSPPGGWNQPQHF.

The genes are TRBV7-3 and TRBJ2-3, with 11 bases aligning to TRBD2. Unmatched junction bases numbered 15, after V lost 2 bases and J lost 5 bases. The CDR3 has 19 residues. CDR1 and CDR2 from the germline V gene are SGHTA and FQGTGA. CDR3 bases: TGTGCCAGCAGCTTAGGCCTTCGACTAGCGGGGAGAGATGGAGATACGCAGTATTTT. It translates to CASSLGLRLAGRDGDTQYF.

V usage is TRBV7-6 and J usage is TRBJ2-1, with D perhaps TRBD1 (6 bases). This CDR3 spans 13 amino acids. The germline V gene encodes CDR1 SGHVS and CDR2 FNYEAQ. The V and J ends lost 6 bases and 9 bases respectively, with 15 bases between them. CDR3 bases: TGTGCCAGCAGGGGGACAACCGTCGGTGAGCAGTTCTTC. Translated: CASRGTTVGEQFF.

The chain combines TRBV7-2 with TRBJ1-2; a possible D gene is TRBD1 (5 bases). The CDR3 sequence is 13 residues long. Between the trimmed V and J ends, which lost 4 bases and 8 bases, there was a span of 14 bases. Looked up from germline, CDR1 is SGHTA and CDR2 is FQGNSA. CDR3: CASSSQGSTGYTF. The CDR3 DNA reads as TGTGCCAGCAGCTCCCAGGGCTCGACAGGCTACACCTTC.

The chain links TRBV7-6 to TRBJ2-3; 9 bases align to TRBD2. Germline V CDR1 and CDR2: SGHVS, FNYEAQ. V trimming: 3 bases; J trimming: 0 bases; junction bases outside the gene matches: 10. This CDR3 is built from 18 residues. CDR3 nucleotides: TGTGCCAGCAGCTTGCGGCTAGCGGGATCCTATAGCACAGATACGCAGTATTTT. Its protein is CASSLRLAGSYSTDTQYF.

The chain couples TRBV2 to TRBJ2-7; perhaps TRBD2 as D (5 bases). Germline values: CDR1 SNHLY, CDR2 FYNNEI. The CDR3 consists of 13 residues. V lost 4 bases and J 6 bases, leaving 13 bases between the germline ends. This chain's CDR3 is CASSGGLPGEQYF. CDR3 nucleotide sequence: TGTGCCAGCAGTGGAGGGCTCCCGGGCGAGCAGTACTTC.

This clone has only a few counts. The CDR3 nucleotides are TGTGCCAGCGACAAGGGGTCTGGCACTGAAGCTTTCTTT. This sequence encodes CASDKGSGTEAFF. The chain joins TRBV11-2 to TRBJ1-1, with TRBD1 as a possible D gene (5 bases). V lost 8 bases and J 4 bases, leaving 14 bases between the germline ends. Germline values: CDR1 SGHAT, CDR2 FQNNGV. This CDR3 spans 13 amino acids. The full variable domain, completed using reference TRBV11-2 and TRBJ1-1, is EAGVAQSPRYKIIEKRQSVAFWCNPISGHATLYWYQQILGQGPKLLIQFQNNGVVDDSQLPKDRFSAERLKGVDSTLKIQPAKLEDSAVYLCASDKGSGTEAFFGQGTRLTVV.

V and J are TRBV11-3 and TRBJ2-1; 8 nucleotides match TRBD2. CDR1 and CDR2 (germline): SGHNT, YENEEA. The V gene end was trimmed by 5 bases and the J gene end by 0 bases; junction bases not matched to a gene: 6. The CDR3 length is 16 residues. CDR3 in DNA: TGTGCCAGCAGCGACCGGGAGGGCCCCTCCTACAATGAGCAGTTCTTC. Amino acid sequence: CASSDREGPSYNEQFF. Full variable domain (rest looked up from reference TRBV11-3 and TRBJ2-1): EAGVVQSPRYKIIEKKQPVAFWCNPISGHNTLYWYLQNLGQGPELLIRYENEEAVDDSQLPKDRFSAERLKGVDSTLKIQPAELGDSAVYLCASSDREGPSYNEQFFGPGTRLTVL.

This clone was observed a handful of times. The chain employs TRBV20-1 and TRBJ1-1; unclear D gene. The CDR3 runs to 11 residues. In germline, CDR1 is DFQATT, CDR2 SNEGSKA (reference sequence). V was pared by 0 bases and J by 10 bases, with 9 bases between. DNA for the CDR3: TGCAGTGCTAGAGAGAGATTCGGAGCTTTCTTT. Protein: CSARERFGAFF.

The chain links TRBV27 to TRBJ2-1; TRBD2 aligns across 8 bases. The CDR3 totals 16 residues. V lost 5 bases to trimming and J lost 0 bases; unmatched junction nucleotides: 6. Germline CDR1 and CDR2: MNHEY and SMNVEV (reference sequence). The CDR3 coding sequence is TGTGCCAGCAGTACAACAAGCGGGAGCTCCTACAATGAGCAGTTCTTC. Protein product: CASSTTSGSSYNEQFF.

About this clone: An end of the junction does not agree with germline; a read error may underlie this. V and J are TRBV19 and TRBJ2-6, with TRBD1 matching over 7 bases. This CDR3 region has 16 residues. CDR1 and CDR2 from the germline V gene are LNHDA and SQIVND (reference sequence). CDR3 in amino acids: CASGDAGGTGANGLTF. CDR3 bases: TGTGCCAGTGGAGATGCAGGGGGAACCGGGGCCAACGGCCTGACTTTC.

The chain has TRBV29-1 and TRBJ2-2; tentatively, D is TRBD2 (5 bases). From germline, CDR1 is SQVTM and CDR2 ANQGSEA. The CDR3 consists of 12 residues. CDR3 amino acids: CSSAADTGELFF. The DNA of the CDR3 is TGCAGTAGCGCGGCCGACACCGGGGAGCTGTTTTTT.

The rearrangement uses TRBV5-1 and TRBJ2-1; perhaps TRBD2 as D (5 bases). Trimming left V 0 bases short and J 8 bases short, with 9 bases between. CDR1 is SGHRS, CDR2 YFSETQ, per germline. The CDR3 is 13 residues long. This CDR3 reads CASSLDFGDEQFF. CDR3 DNA: TGCGCCAGCAGCTTGGATTTCGGGGATGAGCAGTTCTTC.